Each of the 13 T cell receptor beta chains below was sequenced from the same sample in a study of human T cells and chemical hapten exposure (dated by TCRdb to about 2021). This specimen's time point label, per the study, means: patch test 1, 2 weeks after DPC sensitization. The sample's treatment or condition label is to be understood as: therapeutic diphenylcyclopropenone sensitization with weekly scalp DPC. Libraries were made using RACE. Data came from a NextSeq 500. TCRdb itself trimmed the public reads at Q25 with fastp, ran MiXCR and retained productive beta chains. Every distinct CDR3 protein forms one entry, paired with its most common genes and DNA. Present in this sample are around 77,000 distinct CDR3 sequences, around 9.8% of which were seen just once. The ten most abundant clones make up roughly 3.3% of the sample. The material was whole blood, obtained in connection with sensitization to the hapten diphenylcyclopropenone (DPC). These receptors were taken from a woman aged 40 to 50 with alopecia areata. Some clones in this sample may be carry-over from other donors' samples.

This clonotype was seen at least ten times. This chain joins TRBV6-6 and TRBJ2-3; the match to TRBD2 covers 7 bases. Germline CDR1 is MNHNY and CDR2 is SVGAGI (reference sequence). J lost 3 bases, V lost 8 bases, and 11 bases had no gene match. CDR3 size: 15 residues. The CDR3 nucleotides are TGTGCCAGCGCCAAGACAAGCGGGACTACAGATACGCAGTATTTT. Protein product: CASAKTSGTTDTQYF.

The J gene is TRBJ2-7, the V gene TRBV28; TRBD2 matches 7 bases. Germline V CDR1 and CDR2: MDHEN, SYDVKM. The ends lost 6 bases at V and 3 bases at J; junction bases unmatched: 8. This CDR3 is built from 14 residues. The CDR3 is CASRWSGAVYEQYF. CDR3 sequence (DNA): TGTGCCAGCAGGTGGAGCGGGGCGGTCTACGAGCAGTACTTC.

This chain links TRBV7-2 with TRBJ1-4, with 7 bases aligning to TRBD1. This CDR3 is 13 amino acids long. With 6 bases clipped from V and 8 bases from J, the junction kept 6 bases outside the gene matches. The germline CDR1 and CDR2 sequences are SGHTA and FQGNSA. The CDR3: CASRRGDSEKLFF. The DNA for the CDR3 is TGTGCCAGCAGGAGGGGGGACAGCGAAAAACTGTTTTTT.

This clonotype was found many times. This rearrangement joins TRBV5-1 to TRBJ2-2; D uncertain. Trimming shortened V by 0 bases and J by 1 base, and 13 bases separated the two germline ends. This CDR3 has 17 residues. Per germline, CDR1 SGHRS and CDR2 YFSETQ. CDR3 DNA: TGCGCCAGCAGCTTGGGGGCTCGGGCAGGGAACACCGGGGAGCTGTTTTTT. It specifies CASSLGARAGNTGELFF.

The gene calls are TRBV29-1 and TRBJ2-5, with D perhaps given as TRBD1 or TRBD2 (5 bases each). CDR1 is SQVTM, CDR2 ANQGSEA, per germline. CDR3 length equals 12 residues. CDR3 sequence: CRGTNPRETQYF. CDR3 sequence (DNA): TGCAGAGGGACGAATCCAAGGGAGACCCAGTACTTC.

This clonotype was counted ten times or more. The chain carries TRBV18 and TRBJ2-7, with D perhaps matching TRBD1 or TRBD2 (5 bases each). Germline V gives CDR1 KGHSH, CDR2 LQKENI. Trimming removed 3 bases from V and 2 bases from J, with 14 bases in between. This CDR3 is built from 15 residues. The CDR3 reads CASSPDFGAAYEQYF. As DNA, the CDR3 is TGTGCCAGCTCACCTGATTTCGGGGCAGCCTACGAGCAGTACTTC.

Remarks on this clonotype: One base away lies a much larger clone, so this may be a sequencing read error. The chain carries TRBV2 and TRBJ2-4; D possibly corresponds to TRBD2 (6 bases). Between the trimmed V and J ends, which lost 1 base and 4 bases, there was a span of 8 bases. From germline, CDR1 is SNHLY and CDR2 FYNNEI. The length of the CDR3 is 14 residues. Written as DNA, the CDR3 is TGTGCCAGCAGTGAAGGCGGGACTAAAAACATTCAGTACTTC. This gives the protein CASSEGGTKNIQYF.

There are a few counts of this clonotype. This rearrangement joins TRBV5-6 to TRBJ1-2; 10 nucleotides align to TRBD1. The germline V gene has CDR1 SGHDT and CDR2 YYEEEE. The CDR3 has 17 residues. The trim removed 5 bases at V and 6 bases at J, leaving 16 bases unmatched. The CDR3 sequence is CASRPLTGTGVRHGYTF. CDR3 nucleotides: TGTGCCAGCAGACCTCTCACCGGGACAGGGGTTCGCCATGGCTACACCTTC. The whole variable domain, filled in from reference TRBV5-6 and TRBJ1-2, reads DAGVTQSPTHLIKTRGQQVTLRCSPKSGHDTVSWYQQALGQGPQFIFQYYEEEERQRGNFPDRFSGHQFPNYSSELNVNALLLGDSALYLCASRPLTGTGVRHGYTFGSGTRLTVV.

The chain joins TRBV7-3 to TRBJ2-1; 13 nucleotides match TRBD2. This CDR3 has 18 residues. The V gene's germline CDR1 is SGHTA and CDR2 FQGTGA. Trimming at V came to 6 bases and at J to 10 bases, leaving 18 bases not matched to a gene. The CDR3 here is CASSSSGGTSGVPREQFF. For the CDR3, the DNA is TGTGCCAGCAGTTCCAGCGGCGGGACTAGCGGGGTTCCCAGGGAGCAGTTCTTC.

This clonotype was seen many times. This sequence joins TRBV7-9 and TRBJ1-5; no firm D call. The CDR3 consists of 13 residues. The germline V gene has CDR1 SEHNR and CDR2 FQNEAQ (reference sequence). V lost 5 bases and J 4 bases, leaving 9 bases between the germline ends. CDR3 protein: CASSPLLNQPQHF. In DNA, the CDR3 is TGTGCCAGCAGCCCTCTATTAAATCAGCCCCAGCATTTT.

This clonotype was seen at least ten times. J is TRBJ1-5 and V is TRBV28, with D unresolved. Deletions cut 3 bases from V and 6 bases from J, with 6 bases between. The CDR3 extends over 12 amino acids. Germline V gene sequence: CDR1 MDHEN, CDR2 SYDVKM. CDR3 coding DNA: TGTGCCAGCAGTTTGGTATCTCAGCCCCAGCATTTT. Translated: CASSLVSQPQHF.

This clonotype was seen only a few times. CDR3 residues: CASSPGDRTNSPLHF. CDR3 in DNA: TGTGCCAGCAGCCCGGGGGACAGGACGAATTCACCCCTCCACTTT. The chain combines TRBV28 with TRBJ1-6; TRBD1 aligns across 8 bases. Germline assignment: CDR1 MDHEN and CDR2 SYDVKM. Trimming took 6 bases from V and 7 from J; bases not matched to a gene: 8. The CDR3 sequence is 15 residues long.

A few counts support this clonotype. The chain carries TRBV18 and TRBJ1-5; a possible D gene is TRBD1 (5 bases). There are 15 residues in the CDR3. Germline CDR1 reads KGHSH; CDR2 reads LQKENI. V gave up 3 bases and J gave up 4 bases, with 13 bases separating them. The CDR3, as DNA: TGTGCCAGCTCACCCAGGGTAGGCCGTAATCAGCCCCAGCATTTT. Translation gives CASSPRVGRNQPQHF.